The 28 T cell receptor beta chains below come from one sample, sequenced in a study of blood T cells in healthy people across ages. A second PCR of 7 to 11 cycles used a sample-barcoded 5' primer and a J-beta primer mix. Using its own MiXCR run on the 5' RACE reads, TCRdb lists one record per CDR3 protein. The sample lists almost 800,000 distinct CDR3 sequences, over 45% seen once, with approximately 21% in the top ten. Sample: blood. The receptors here all came from a man aged 25 to 40 in good health.

J is TRBJ2-3 and V is TRBV29-1; no reliable D call. Germline CDR1 and CDR2: SQVTM and ANQGSEA. The CDR3 consists of 13 residues. Trimming pared 8 bases from V and 0 bases from J, leaving 12 bases between. CDR3 nucleotides: TGCAGCTCTGATGTGGGGAGCACAGATACGCAGTATTTT. Translating it yields CSSDVGSTDTQYF.

V and J are TRBV28 and TRBJ1-6; unclear D gene. Germline values: CDR1 MDHEN, CDR2 SYDVKM. Trimming shortened V by 7 bases and J by 0 bases, and 10 bases separated the two germline ends. The CDR3 spans 15 residues. Here the CDR3 DNA reads TGTGCCAGCATTCCGGATAGCTCCTATAATTCACCCCTCCACTTT. This translates into CASIPDSSYNSPLHF.

This clonotype was observed a few times. V gene TRBV29-1 combines with J gene TRBJ1-5, with TRBD1 as a possible D gene (6 bases). There are 13 residues in the CDR3. V lost 4 bases and J lost 6, with 13 bases in between. CDR1 and CDR2 from the germline V gene are SQVTM and ANQGSEA. The DNA of the CDR3 is TGCAGCGTTGGCTTACAGGGAGGTCAGCCCCAGCATTTT. This sequence encodes CSVGLQGGQPQHF. The full variable domain, completed using reference TRBV29-1 and TRBJ1-5, is SAVISQKPSRDICQRGTSLTIQCQVDSQVTMMFWYRQQPGQSLTLIATANQGSEATYESGFVIDKFPISRPNLTFSTLTVSNMSPEDSSIYLCSVGLQGGQPQHFGDGTRLSIL.

Remarks on this clonotype: An end of the junction does not agree with germline; a read error may underlie this. The gene calls are TRBV4-1 and TRBJ1-2, with D perhaps TRBD1 (5 bases). The length of the CDR3 is 17 residues. CDR1 is MGHRA and CDR2 is YSYEKL in the germline V gene. The chain's CDR3 is CAGSHPGRDAALYGYTF. In DNA form, the CDR3 reads TGCGCCGGCAGCCATCCCGGTAGGGACGCAGCCCTCTATGGCTACACCTTC.

The V call is TRBV20-1, the J call TRBJ2-3; 14 positions agree with TRBD2. The V and J ends lost 4 bases and 4 bases, in that order; junction bases with no gene match: 7. Germline CDR1 DFQATT, CDR2 SNEGSKA (reference sequence). The CDR3 consists of 16 residues. The CDR3 sequence is CSAKRTSGRLSDTQYF. The CDR3, as DNA: TGCAGTGCTAAACGGACTAGCGGGAGGTTGTCAGATACGCAGTATTTT.

In this sample, this clonotype turned up once. The gene calls are TRBV9 and TRBJ2-1; D might be TRBD2 (6 bases). Germline values: CDR1 SGDLS, CDR2 YYNGEE. Trimming took off 0 bases at V and 9 bases at J, with 16 bases between the two ends. The CDR3 loop spans 15 amino acids. The CDR3 loop is CASSVGNREMGEQFF. The CDR3 DNA follows: TGTGCCAGCAGCGTAGGAAATCGGGAGATGGGTGAGCAGTTCTTC.

This clonotype was seen a handful of times. The chain combines TRBV29-1 with TRBJ1-2, with unresolved D. The CDR3 totals 13 residues. V dropped 3 bases and J dropped 2 bases, with 10 bases sitting between them. The germline gives CDR1 SQVTM, CDR2 ANQGSEA. The CDR3 here is CSVDRGVNYGYTF. The CDR3 DNA reads as TGCAGCGTTGATCGGGGAGTCAACTATGGCTACACCTTC.

V is TRBV12-3 or TRBV12-4 and J is TRBJ2-6; 10 positions agree with TRBD2. Trimming took 4 bases from V and 0 from J; bases not matched to a gene: 6. The CDR3 has 18 residues. The DNA of the CDR3 is TGTGCCAGCAGTTCTGGAGCGGGGGGGTTCTCTGGGGCCAACGTCCTGACTTTC. It codes for CASSSGAGGFSGANVLTF.

Many counts were recorded for this clonotype. The chain carries TRBV2 and TRBJ2-7; D may be TRBD1 (5 bases). Trimming took off 6 bases at V and 1 base at J, with 7 bases between the two ends. Germline CDR1 is SNHLY and CDR2 is FYNNEI. The CDR3 is 12 amino acids. The CDR3: CASRGESYEQYF. The CDR3 coding sequence is TGTGCCAGCAGAGGGGAATCCTACGAGCAGTACTTC.

J is TRBJ2-7 and V is TRBV20-1; TRBD2 aligns across 11 bases. V lost 2 bases, J lost 3 bases, and 3 bases stayed unmatched. The CDR3 contains 14 residues. Germline values: CDR1 DFQATT, CDR2 SNEGSKA (reference sequence). The CDR3 sequence is CSARSLAGVYEQYF. CDR3 coding DNA: TGCAGTGCTAGATCACTAGCGGGAGTCTACGAGCAGTACTTC.

V is TRBV4-2 and J is TRBJ2-1; no definite D call. The CDR3 loop spans 16 amino acids. Germline lookup yields CDR1 LGHNA and CDR2 YNFKEQ. The germline V and J ends were trimmed by 4 bases and 4 bases, with 17 bases remaining between them. DNA for the CDR3: TGTGCCAGCAGCCCACGGGTGGATCCATCATACAATGAGCAGTTCTTC. As protein: CASSPRVDPSYNEQFF.

The rearrangement uses TRBV5-1 and TRBJ2-4, with D perhaps TRBD2 (5 bases). The assigned J gene may be wrong: the sequence end matches TRBJ2-7 better. The CDR3 is 14 residues long. Per germline, CDR1 SGHRS and CDR2 YFSETQ. CDR3: CASSLGRTGDEQYF. CDR3 nucleotide sequence: TGCGCCAGCAGCTTGGGCAGGACTGGCGACGAGCAGTACTTC.

The rearrangement links TRBV5-1 to TRBJ2-2; 8 nucleotides agree with TRBD1. V was pared by 6 bases and J by 7 bases, with 8 bases of the junction left unmatched. In germline, CDR1 is SGHRS, CDR2 YFSETQ. The CDR3 sequence is 14 residues long. CDR3 nucleotides: TGCGCCAGCACCACAGGACAGGGAGGCGGGGAGCTGTTTTTT. Its translation: CASTTGQGGGELFF.

This chain links TRBV20-1 with TRBJ2-2, with D maybe TRBD2 (6 bases). CDR1 is DFQATT, CDR2 SNEGSKA, per germline (reference sequence). The CDR3 is made up of 15 amino acids. V lost 3 bases and J 6 bases, leaving 17 bases between the germline ends. CDR3 nucleotides: TGCAGTGCTAGGCGGGGTCTTCCCCTCGCCGGGGAGCTGTTTTTT. Its protein product is CSARRGLPLAGELFF.

The chain employs TRBV7-3 and TRBJ2-6, with D perhaps TRBD1 (5 bases). The germline V gene encodes CDR1 SGHTA and CDR2 FQGTGA. V dropped 3 bases and J dropped 0 bases, with 12 bases sitting between them. The CDR3 is 17 amino acids. CDR3 in DNA: TGTGCCAGCAGCTTCCCCACAGGCACCTCTGGGGCCAACGTCCTGACTTTC. It is translated as CASSFPTGTSGANVLTF. Using reference TRBV7-3 and TRBJ2-6 for the parts outside the CDR3, the full variable domain is GAGVSQTPSNKVTEKGKYVELRCDPISGHTALYWYRQSLGQGPEFLIYFQGTGAADDSGLPNDRFFAVRPEGSVSTLKIQRTERGDSAVYLCASSFPTGTSGANVLTFGAGSRLTVL.

V usage is TRBV10-3 and J usage is TRBJ2-1, with 8 bases that match TRBD2. Germline V gene lookup returns CDR1 ENHRY and CDR2 SYGVKD. This CDR3 has 17 residues. J gave up 9 bases and V 6 bases, and 19 bases lay outside the gene matches. Here the CDR3 DNA reads TGTGCCATCAGCCCAAGTCAAGGTACGGGGGGGCCGAGTGAGCAGTTCTTC. Translating gives CAISPSQGTGGPSEQFF.

The chain uses TRBV20-1 and TRBJ2-1; D may correspond to TRBD1 or TRBD2 (7 bases each). This CDR3 has 15 residues. Looked up from germline, CDR1 is DFQATT and CDR2 is SNEGSKA (reference sequence). V was trimmed by 3 bases and J by 5 bases, leaving 17 bases between them. The CDR3 sequence is CSASSGGAWDNEQFF. CDR3 bases: TGCAGTGCTAGCTCAGGGGGGGCCTGGGACAATGAGCAGTTCTTC.

DNA for the CDR3: TGTGCCAGCAGCTTAATGTTGGGACAGACGGACTATGGCTACACCTTC. Its protein product is CASSLMLGQTDYGYTF. The chain employs TRBV4-2 and TRBJ1-2, with 7 bases identical to TRBD1. CDR3 length equals 16 residues. Germline V gene sequence: CDR1 LGHNA, CDR2 YNFKEQ. Trimming at V came to 5 bases and at J to 3 bases, leaving 12 bases not matched to a gene.

This clonotype was seen more than once but under ten times. This chain connects TRBV7-2 to TRBJ1-5; D is undetermined. Trimming removed 0 bases at V and 6 bases at J, with 6 bases between. CDR1 and CDR2 (germline): SGHTA, FQGNSA. This CDR3 has 13 amino acids. CDR3 coding DNA: TGTGCCAGCAGCTTAGCGCCAGGTCAGCCCCAGCATTTT. Amino acid sequence: CASSLAPGQPQHF.

The J gene is TRBJ2-7, the V gene TRBV20-1; TRBD1 aligns across 9 bases. The J segment lost 3 bases and the V segment lost 7 bases, leaving 7 bases of the junction unmatched. Germline V gene lookup returns CDR1 DFQATT and CDR2 SNEGSKA (reference sequence). This CDR3 has 13 residues. Written as DNA, the CDR3 is TGCAGTGAGACGGGACAGGGTGACTACGAGCAGTACTTC. This translates into CSETGQGDYEQYF.

The chain joins TRBV21-1 to TRBJ1-4; the table's D call, TRBD1, has no DNA check behind it. TRBV21-1 is assigned pseudogene status. CDR3 size: 16 residues. The CDR3 protein is CASSVSRVISGEKLFF. In DNA form, the CDR3 reads TGTGCCAGCAGCGTGTCCAGGGTCATCTCGGGGGAAAAACTGTTTTTT.

This clonotype was recorded many times. The chain joins TRBV7-2 to TRBJ2-5; D call uncertain. Trimming shortened V by 2 bases and J by 5 bases, and 6 bases separated the two germline ends. From germline, CDR1 is SGHTA and CDR2 FQGNSA. There are 12 residues in the CDR3. This CDR3 is CASSLYGETQYF. The CDR3 nucleotides are TGTGCCAGCAGCTTATATGGGGAGACCCAGTACTTC.

The chain uses TRBV12-3 or TRBV12-4 and TRBJ2-7, with D perhaps matching TRBD1 or TRBD2 (5 bases each). The CDR3 sequence is 12 residues long. V was clipped by 4 bases and J by 5 bases, with 9 bases between them. CDR3 sequence reads: CASSWDPDEQYF. DNA for the CDR3: TGTGCCAGCAGTTGGGACCCGGACGAGCAGTACTTC.

This sequence joins TRBV4-3 and TRBJ2-4, with a possible D match to TRBD1 (7 bases). Gene TRBJ2-5 matches the end of the DNA better, so the J call may be wrong. The CDR3 consists of 16 residues. From germline, CDR1 is LGHNA and CDR2 YSLEER. The CDR3 DNA sequence: TGCGCCAGCAGCCAAGACGGGGACAGAGGAGGGGAGACCCAGTACTTC. Amino acid sequence: CASSQDGDRGGETQYF.

Only a few counts were recorded for this clonotype. V gene TRBV20-1 combines with J gene TRBJ1-2; weak D call: TRBD1 (5 bases). Germline lookup yields CDR1 DFQATT and CDR2 SNEGSKA (reference sequence). The CDR3 sequence is 17 residues long. Trimming cost V 0 bases and J 8 bases, with 25 bases left between them. The CDR3 here is CSARERGTQLGVIGYTF. CDR3 sequence (DNA): TGCAGTGCTAGAGAGAGAGGGACCCAATTAGGGGTTATCGGCTACACCTTC.

This clonotype has just a few counts. CDR3 in DNA: TGCGCCAGCAGCTTGACCTCTGGGAGCTATGGCTACACCTTC. Translating it yields CASSLTSGSYGYTF. This chain uses TRBV5-1 with TRBJ1-2; D uncertain. This CDR3 contains 14 residues. Germline loops: CDR1 SGHRS, CDR2 YFSETQ. Trimming removed 1 base from V and 4 bases from J, with 11 bases in between.

This clonotype was observed a few times. The chain combines TRBV20-1 with TRBJ2-1; D assignment may be TRBD1 or TRBD2 (5 bases each). V gave up 0 bases and J gave up 0 bases, with 9 bases separating them. The CDR3 loop spans 15 amino acids. Germline V gives CDR1 DFQATT, CDR2 SNEGSKA (reference sequence). The CDR3 sequence: CSAREWGSSYNEQFF. The CDR3, as DNA: TGCAGTGCTAGAGAATGGGGGAGCTCCTACAATGAGCAGTTCTTC.

This clonotype has a single count. The chain has TRBV12-3 or TRBV12-4 and TRBJ2-5; perhaps TRBD1 as D (6 bases). V lost 6 bases and J lost 6, with 17 bases in between. CDR3 length equals 14 residues. The chain's CDR3 is CASSLSGARQTQYF. CDR3 coding DNA: TGTGCCAGCAGCCTTTCAGGGGCGAGGCAGACCCAGTACTTC.